Listed below are T cell receptor beta chains from one sample, sequenced in a study of T cell repertoires in cytomegalovirus infection. No antigen is known for these receptors. One entry per CDR3 protein, called by TCRdb with MiXCR from the reads. Of a few hundred thousand distinct CDR3 sequences detected, approximately 40% appear once; the ten largest clones hold 48%. Here the sequenced sample was cultured PBMCs, taken from culture after CMV antigen stimulation. Source of these receptors: a human donor in good health (CMV status not recorded). Some clones in this sample may be carry-over from other donors' samples. Both conserved end residues are trimmed from each CDR3.

V gene,J gene,CDR3 protein
TRBV6-5,TRBJ1-3,ASRQDSSGGNTIY
TRBV28,TRBJ1-5,ASSLHGQVGNQPQH
TRBV6-2/TRBV6-3,TRBJ2-7,ASSPRLSGRYEQY
TRBV24-1,TRBJ2-1,ATSGSGNIYNEQF
TRBV10-3,TRBJ2-7,AISDWGGDSYEQY
TRBV4-1,TRBJ1-1,ASSRDSGQGETEAF
TRBV7-2,TRBJ2-1,ASSSGHKVVRQF
TRBV7-2,TRBJ2-3,ASSLYPTDTQY
TRBV7-2,TRBJ1-2,ASSLRGQGASGYT
TRBV7-6,TRBJ2-3,ASSRGPDTQY
TRBV12-3/TRBV12-4,TRBJ2-1,ASSLWQNNEQF
TRBV5-3,TRBJ1-3,ASSLAGMTGNTIY
TRBV28,TRBJ1-5,ASTHGGTHQPQH
TRBV4-3,TRBJ2-2,ASSQAPGTENTGELF
TRBV7-2,TRBJ2-1,ASSLRGGVRDEQF
TRBV7-2,TRBJ2-4,ASSLRGVAGNIQY
TRBV19,TRBJ2-1,ASTPGQGNYNEQF
TRBV20-1,TRBJ1-5,SARPRTGHQPQH
TRBV19,TRBJ2-7,ASSIMARQNYEQY
TRBV12-3/TRBV12-4,TRBJ1-6,ASSRDRGRGPLH
TRBV10-3,TRBJ2-7,AISESRGTEQY
TRBV7-2,TRBJ2-1,ASSPAGTGYEQF
TRBV7-2,TRBJ2-1,ASSLTSGGYNEQF
TRBV6-2/TRBV6-3,TRBJ2-7,ASSSATRGEQY
TRBV20-1,TRBJ1-5,SARPGTGTGFDTQPQH
TRBV28,TRBJ2-7,ASSRGHPTGREQY
TRBV9,TRBJ2-2,ASNQGRNTGELF
TRBV12-3/TRBV12-4,TRBJ2-1,ASSPGQGRSYNEQF
TRBV7-2,TRBJ2-5,ASSRTSGPQETQY
TRBV6-5,TRBJ2-7,ASSGPRGSYEQY
TRBV19,TRBJ2-3,ASRKSGTDTQY
TRBV30,TRBJ2-3,AWNPGASTDTQY
TRBV6-2/TRBV6-3,TRBJ1-2,ASSLRGQEAEGYT
TRBV11-1,TRBJ2-5,ASSFRRNEGTQY
TRBV5-1,TRBJ2-3,ASSVGLAGTDTQY
TRBV6-6,TRBJ2-1,ASSGNRASSYNEQF
TRBV7-4,TRBJ1-1,ASSFGQGETEAF
TRBV12-3/TRBV12-4,TRBJ2-7,ASSPAGAGGSRDYEQY
TRBV7-9,TRBJ1-2,ASSLDRDAGYT
TRBV7-6,TRBJ1-5,ASSPDRGRGQPQH
TRBV7-8,TRBJ2-7,ASSSRQGEGEQY
TRBV11-2,TRBJ1-2,ASSPTRSGTDGYT
TRBV24-1,TRBJ2-2,ATSEPTGNTGELF
TRBV29-1,TRBJ1-1,SGRGTEAF
TRBV28,TRBJ2-7,ASSPTIFYEQY
TRBV7-2,TRBJ1-5,ASSPTGDQPQH
TRBV20-1,TRBJ1-2,SARERGPRGNYGYT
TRBV7-2,TRBJ2-1,ASSLAPGGASYNEQF
TRBV11-2,TRBJ2-2,ASSLTGTRFTGELF
TRBV23-1,TRBJ2-1,ASSQSYRDYLQYNEQF
TRBV2,TRBJ1-4,ASSVQGTNEKLF
TRBV12-3/TRBV12-4,TRBJ1-1,ASSPLLGVNTEAF
TRBV27,TRBJ2-1,ASSLWDQGYNEPF